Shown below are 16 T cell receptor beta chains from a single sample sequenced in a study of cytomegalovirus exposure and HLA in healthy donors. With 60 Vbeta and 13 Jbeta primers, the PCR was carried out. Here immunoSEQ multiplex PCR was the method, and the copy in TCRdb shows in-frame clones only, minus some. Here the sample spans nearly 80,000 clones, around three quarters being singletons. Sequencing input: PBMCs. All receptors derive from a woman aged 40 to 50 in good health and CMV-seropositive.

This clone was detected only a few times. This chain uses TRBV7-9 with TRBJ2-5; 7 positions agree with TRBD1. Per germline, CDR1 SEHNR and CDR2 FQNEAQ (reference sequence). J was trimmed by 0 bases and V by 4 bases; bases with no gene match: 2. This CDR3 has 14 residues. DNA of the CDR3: TGTGCCAGCAGCTCGGGACAGTACCAAGAGACCCAGTACTTC. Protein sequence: CASSSGQYQETQYF.

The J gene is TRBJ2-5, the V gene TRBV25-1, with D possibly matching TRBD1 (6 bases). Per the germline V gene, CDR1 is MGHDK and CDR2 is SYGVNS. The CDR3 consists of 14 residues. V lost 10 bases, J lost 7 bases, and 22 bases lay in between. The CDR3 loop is CATTRAGVSGTQYF. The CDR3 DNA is TGTGCCACCACCAGGGCAGGGGTAAGCGGGACCCAGTACTTC.

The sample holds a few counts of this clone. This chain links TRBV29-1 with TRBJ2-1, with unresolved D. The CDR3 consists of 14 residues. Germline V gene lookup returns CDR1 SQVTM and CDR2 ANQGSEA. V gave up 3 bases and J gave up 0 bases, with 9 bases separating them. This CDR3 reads CSVERRSSYNEQFF. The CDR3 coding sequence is TGCAGCGTTGAGCGGAGAAGCTCCTACAATGAGCAGTTCTTC.

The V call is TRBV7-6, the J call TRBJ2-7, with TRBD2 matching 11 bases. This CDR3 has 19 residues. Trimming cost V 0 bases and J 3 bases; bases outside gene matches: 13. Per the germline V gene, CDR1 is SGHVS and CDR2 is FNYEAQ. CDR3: CASSLAPVGTSGNIYEQYF. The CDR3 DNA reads TGTGCCAGCAGCTTAGCCCCCGTAGGGACTAGCGGAAATATCTACGAGCAGTACTTC.

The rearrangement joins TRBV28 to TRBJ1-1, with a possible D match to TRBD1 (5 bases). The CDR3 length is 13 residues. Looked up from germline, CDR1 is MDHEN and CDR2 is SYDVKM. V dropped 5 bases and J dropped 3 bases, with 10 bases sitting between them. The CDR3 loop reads CASSGRVHTEAFF. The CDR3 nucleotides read TGTGCCAGCAGTGGCAGGGTCCACACTGAAGCTTTCTTT.

CDR3 nucleotides: TGTGCCAGCAGCTTAGCCCGATCCAGACAGGTTGGGTACGAGCAGTACTTC. Encoded protein: CASSLARSRQVGYEQYF. The rearrangement links TRBV7-6 to TRBJ2-7, with a weak D call TRBD1 (6 bases). The CDR3 is 17 residues long. V was trimmed by 0 bases and J by 4 bases, leaving 19 bases between them. Germline V CDR1 and CDR2: SGHVS, FNYEAQ.

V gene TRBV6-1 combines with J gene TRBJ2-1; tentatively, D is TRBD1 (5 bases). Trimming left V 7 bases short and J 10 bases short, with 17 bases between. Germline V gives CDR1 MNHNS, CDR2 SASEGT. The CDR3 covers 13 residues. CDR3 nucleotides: TGTGCCAGCACCCGACAGTTAGCCGACGAGCAGTTCTTC. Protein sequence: CASTRQLADEQFF.

The CDR3 DNA reads TGCGCCAGCAGCTTGGTTACCCCCCGGGGGGACACCGGGGAGCTGTTTTTT. It is translated as CASSLVTPRGDTGELFF. The genes are TRBV5-1 and TRBJ2-2; 7 bases match TRBD2. The trim removed 0 bases at V and 3 bases at J, leaving 8 bases unmatched. Germline loops: CDR1 SGHRS, CDR2 YFSETQ. This CDR3 is built from 17 residues.

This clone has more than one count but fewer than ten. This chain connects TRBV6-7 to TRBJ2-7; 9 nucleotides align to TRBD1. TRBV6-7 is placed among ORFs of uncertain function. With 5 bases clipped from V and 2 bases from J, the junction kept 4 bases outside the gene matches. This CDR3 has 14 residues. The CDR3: CASSVDRGTYEQYF. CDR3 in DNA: TGTGCCAGCAGTGTTGACAGGGGGACCTACGAGCAGTACTTC.

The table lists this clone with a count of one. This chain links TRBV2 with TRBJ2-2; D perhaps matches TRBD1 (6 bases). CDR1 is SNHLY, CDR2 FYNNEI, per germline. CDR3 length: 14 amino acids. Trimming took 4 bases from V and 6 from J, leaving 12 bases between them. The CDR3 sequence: CASSVQGLSGELFF. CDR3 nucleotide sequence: TGTGCCAGCAGTGTACAGGGCCTATCCGGGGAGCTGTTTTTT.

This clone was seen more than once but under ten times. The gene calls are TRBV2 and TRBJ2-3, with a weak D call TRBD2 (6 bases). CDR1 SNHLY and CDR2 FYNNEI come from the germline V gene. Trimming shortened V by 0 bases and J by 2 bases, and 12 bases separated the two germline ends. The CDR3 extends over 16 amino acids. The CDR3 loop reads CASSEALAGLTDTQYF. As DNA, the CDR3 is TGTGCCAGCAGTGAAGCGCTGGCGGGGCTCACAGATACGCAGTATTTT.

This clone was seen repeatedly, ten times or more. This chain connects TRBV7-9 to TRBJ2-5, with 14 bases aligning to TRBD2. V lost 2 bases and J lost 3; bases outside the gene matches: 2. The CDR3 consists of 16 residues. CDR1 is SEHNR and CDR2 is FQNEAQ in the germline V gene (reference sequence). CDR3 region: CASSLMGLAGEETQYF. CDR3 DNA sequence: TGTGCCAGCAGCTTAATGGGACTAGCGGGAGAAGAGACCCAGTACTTC. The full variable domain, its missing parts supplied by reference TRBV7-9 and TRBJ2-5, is DTGVSQNPRHKITKRGQNVTFRCDPISEHNRLYWYRQTLGQGPEFLTYFQNEAQLEKSRLLSDRFSAERPKGSFSTLEIQRTEQGDSAMYLCASSLMGLAGEETQYFGPGTRLLVL.

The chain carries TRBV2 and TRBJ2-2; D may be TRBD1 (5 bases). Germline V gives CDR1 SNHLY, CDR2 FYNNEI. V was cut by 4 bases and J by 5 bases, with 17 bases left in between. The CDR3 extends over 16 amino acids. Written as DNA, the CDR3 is TGTGCCAGCAGTGTCCAGGGTCGGACCCGGACCGGGGAGCTGTTTTTT. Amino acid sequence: CASSVQGRTRTGELFF.

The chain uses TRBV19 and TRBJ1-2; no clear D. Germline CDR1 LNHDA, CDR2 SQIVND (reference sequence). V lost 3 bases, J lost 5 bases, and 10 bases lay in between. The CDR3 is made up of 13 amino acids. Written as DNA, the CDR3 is TGTGCCAGTAGTATGCCCCCTCTATATGGCTACACCTTC. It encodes CASSMPPLYGYTF.

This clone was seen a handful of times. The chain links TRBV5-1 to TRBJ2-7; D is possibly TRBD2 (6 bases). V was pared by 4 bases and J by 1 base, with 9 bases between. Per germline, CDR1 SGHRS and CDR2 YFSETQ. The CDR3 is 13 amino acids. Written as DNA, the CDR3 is TGCGCCAGCAGCCAAGGACTATCCTACGAGCAGTACTTC. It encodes CASSQGLSYEQYF.

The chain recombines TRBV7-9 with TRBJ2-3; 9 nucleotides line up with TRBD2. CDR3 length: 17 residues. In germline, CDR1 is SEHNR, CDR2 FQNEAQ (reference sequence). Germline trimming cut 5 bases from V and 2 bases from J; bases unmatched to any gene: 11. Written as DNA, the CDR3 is TGTGCCAGCAGCCACCATATGCAGCGGGAGGTCACAGATACGCAGTATTTT. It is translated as CASSHHMQREVTDTQYF.